These 20 T cell receptor beta chains were sequenced from one sample in a study of T-cell memory formation after mild COVID-19. TCRdb passed the 5' RACE reads through MiXCR, listing each CDR3 protein once. The sample contains 250,000 or so distinct CDR3 sequences, 15% to 20% of which appear only once. The sequencing sample was made of PBMCs or a T cell subset sorted from them (not recorded which). The receptor set was obtained from a young man who had mild COVID-19 (a few samples of this study predate the infection). Cell type and time point are not known.

This clonotype came up a few times. CDR3 in amino acids: CASSLVSGQTDTQYF. The CDR3 nucleotides read TGTGCCAGCAGCTTAGTATCGGGGCAAACGGATACGCAGTATTTT. The V call is TRBV7-2, the J call TRBJ2-3; D possibly uses TRBD1 or TRBD2 (5 bases each). There are 15 residues in the CDR3. Germline CDR1 SGHTA, CDR2 FQGNSA. Trimming removed 1 base from V and 6 bases from J, with 14 bases in between.

This clonotype was picked up a small number of times. The rearrangement links TRBV30 to TRBJ2-7, with 9 nucleotides matching TRBD1. The germline CDR1 and CDR2 sequences are GTSNPN and SVGIG (reference sequence). V was clipped by 3 bases and J by 3 bases; unmatched bases: 3. The CDR3 spans 13 residues. CDR3 amino acids: CAWSLGQGYEQYF. As DNA, the CDR3 is TGTGCCTGGAGCCTGGGACAGGGCTACGAGCAGTACTTC.

There are a few counts of this clonotype. The V call is TRBV4-1, the J call TRBJ1-1; tentatively, D is TRBD1 (5 bases). The germline V gene has CDR1 MGHRA and CDR2 YSYEKL. The CDR3 is 14 amino acids. V lost 4 bases to trimming and J lost 5 bases, with 14 bases between them. The CDR3 nucleotides are TGCGCCAGCAGCCCGGGGGTAGCGAGGACTGAAGCTTTCTTT. Translated, it gives CASSPGVARTEAFF.

The rearrangement uses TRBV27 and TRBJ2-1; 13 bases are shared with TRBD2. V was clipped by 6 bases and J by 7 bases; unmatched bases: 6. The CDR3 is 15 residues long. The germline CDR1 and CDR2 sequences are MNHEY and SMNVEV (reference sequence). The CDR3 nucleotides read TGTGCCAGCAGAACACTAGCGGGGGGGCGAAATGAGCAGTTCTTC. It is translated as CASRTLAGGRNEQFF.

This clonotype showed up just a few times. The chain combines TRBV4-3 with TRBJ1-1, with unresolved D. V was shortened by 0 bases and J by 1 base, with 6 bases between the two germline ends. CDR3 length equals 14 residues. CDR1 is LGHNA and CDR2 is YSLEER in the germline V gene. CDR3 region: CASSQEFRNTEAFF. In nucleotides, the CDR3 is TGCGCCAGCAGCCAAGAATTCAGGAACACTGAAGCTTTCTTT.

This clonotype was recorded many times. The V call is TRBV7-3, the J call TRBJ2-2, with 8 nucleotides matching TRBD1. CDR1 SGHTA and CDR2 FQGTGA come from the germline V gene. This CDR3 region has 13 residues. With V trimmed by 4 bases and J by 6 bases, 1 base remained unmatched. This chain's CDR3 is CASSSTGAGELFF. CDR3 DNA: TGTGCCAGCAGCTCGACAGGGGCCGGGGAGCTGTTTTTT.

This clonotype turned up a few times. The genes are TRBV5-1 and TRBJ1-1; 10 bases fit TRBD1. The CDR3 has 15 residues. Losses at the gene ends were 6 bases for V and 3 bases for J; bases not matched to a gene: 8. Germline-derived CDR1 and CDR2 are SGHRS and YFSETQ. As DNA, the CDR3 is TGCGCCAGCATAGGAAGGACAGGGGGGTACACTGAAGCTTTCTTT. Its protein is CASIGRTGGYTEAFF.

This chain joins TRBV7-2 and TRBJ2-1, with D uncertain. CDR3 length equals 15 residues. Germline V gene data show CDR1 as SGHTA and CDR2 as FQGNSA. V was cut by 1 base and J by 0 bases, with 7 bases left in between. The CDR3 reads CASSLGSLSYNEQFF. The CDR3 DNA sequence: TGTGCCAGCAGCTTAGGCAGTCTCTCCTACAATGAGCAGTTCTTC.

The V and J genes are TRBV19 and TRBJ2-1; TRBD1 matches 10 bases. V shed 7 bases and J 9 bases; nucleotides not matched to a gene: 6. The germline CDR1 and CDR2 sequences are LNHDA and SQIVND (reference sequence). The CDR3 contains 13 residues. CDR3 in DNA: TGTGCCAGTATCGCGACAGGGGGCTTTGAGCAGTTCTTC. Translation gives CASIATGGFEQFF.

This clonotype was seen more than once but under ten times. This chain connects TRBV20-1 to TRBJ2-7; 8 bases line up with TRBD1. The germline V gene has CDR1 DFQATT and CDR2 SNEGSKA (reference sequence). The CDR3 extends over 14 amino acids. Trimming cost V 5 bases and J 3 bases; bases outside gene matches: 9. CDR3 region: CSAFRQGKGYEQYF. The CDR3 nucleotides are TGCAGTGCTTTCAGACAGGGGAAGGGCTACGAGCAGTACTTC.

This clonotype was seen only a few times. The V and J genes are TRBV6-5 and TRBJ2-7, with TRBD1 identical over 10 bases. Per germline, CDR1 MNHEY and CDR2 SVGAGI. There are 14 residues in the CDR3. V trimming: 9 bases; J trimming: 6 bases; junction bases outside the gene matches: 11. CDR3 in DNA: TGTGCCAGTGGGACTCCGGGACAGGGGTTCGAGCAGTACTTC. Amino acid sequence: CASGTPGQGFEQYF.

The chain is built from TRBV30 and TRBJ1-6; TRBD1 is a possible D gene (6 bases). V shed 1 base and J shed 7 bases, with 14 bases lying between them. The CDR3 has 15 amino acids. In germline, CDR1 is GTSNPN, CDR2 SVGIG (reference sequence). The CDR3 sequence is CAWSDRGSWNSPLHF. The DNA of the CDR3 is TGTGCCTGGAGTGATAGGGGGTCATGGAATTCACCCCTCCACTTT.

The rearrangement uses TRBV18 and TRBJ2-7; D gene unclear. Germline V gives CDR1 KGHSH, CDR2 LQKENI. V was shortened by 3 bases and J by 0 bases, with 9 bases between the two germline ends. The CDR3 is 14 amino acids. As DNA, the CDR3 is TGTGCCAGCTCACCCTCAGGACGCTCCTACGAGCAGTACTTC. As protein: CASSPSGRSYEQYF.

This clonotype was observed a handful of times. The genes are TRBV6-5 and TRBJ2-2; 16 bases are shared with TRBD2. The CDR3 contains 19 residues. Trimming took 1 base from V and 3 from J; bases not matched to a gene: 5. The V gene's germline CDR1 is MNHEY and CDR2 SVGAGI. This CDR3 reads CASSYLGLAGGPHTGELFF. In nucleotides, the CDR3 is TGTGCCAGCAGTTACTTGGGACTAGCGGGGGGGCCGCACACCGGGGAGCTGTTTTTT.

V and J are TRBV6-2 or TRBV6-3 and TRBJ2-1, with 7 positions matching TRBD2. This CDR3 spans 16 amino acids. Germline loops: CDR1 MNHEY, CDR2 SVGEGT. J lost 6 bases, V lost 7 bases, and 15 bases had no gene match. The DNA for the CDR3 is TGTGCCAGCAAAGGAGCCCGGGGGGACCGCGTCAATGAGCAGTTCTTC. Its protein is CASKGARGDRVNEQFF.

V and J are TRBV2 and TRBJ2-1, with a weak D call TRBD1 (6 bases). CDR3 length equals 12 residues. The V and J ends lost 6 bases and 10 bases respectively, with 13 bases between them. The V gene's germline CDR1 is SNHLY and CDR2 FYNNEI. The CDR3 loop is CASRGDMEEQFF. The CDR3 coding sequence is TGTGCCAGCAGGGGGGACATGGAAGAGCAGTTCTTC.

The V call is TRBV7-9, the J call TRBJ1-2, with D possibly TRBD1 on 5 matching bases. The CDR3 is 14 amino acids. With 1 base removed from V and 7 bases from J, the gap between germline ends came to 13 bases. Germline V gene data show CDR1 as SEHNR and CDR2 as FQNEAQ (reference sequence). The CDR3 spells CASSLVKGPSGYTF. For the CDR3, the DNA is TGTGCCAGCAGCTTAGTCAAGGGGCCGAGTGGCTACACCTTC.

Many counts were recorded for this clonotype. This chain connects TRBV4-3 to TRBJ1-1; D is uncertain. This CDR3 has 13 residues. Between the trimmed V and J ends, which lost 4 bases and 1 base, there was a span of 7 bases. Germline CDR1 and CDR2: LGHNA and YSLEER. The CDR3 is CASSRNPNTEAFF. The CDR3 bases are TGCGCCAGCAGCCGAAACCCGAACACTGAAGCTTTCTTT.

This clonotype was observed a few times. This chain connects TRBV7-2 to TRBJ1-6; unclear D gene. The ends were cut back, 6 bases at V and 9 bases at J, with 21 bases in the middle. The CDR3 has 16 residues. CDR1 and CDR2 (germline): SGHTA, FQGNSA. The CDR3 here is CASRAQVGRWSSPLHF. The CDR3 region has the DNA TGTGCCAGCAGAGCACAAGTTGGTCGGTGGAGTTCACCCCTCCACTTT.

This clonotype occurred a few times. This chain connects TRBV27 to TRBJ1-6; a weak D match, TRBD1 (5 bases). Germline lookup yields CDR1 MNHEY and CDR2 SMNVEV (reference sequence). The V and J ends lost 4 bases and 7 bases respectively, with 17 bases between them. CDR3 length: 16 residues. CDR3 in amino acids: CASSSGAGYGNSPLHF. The CDR3 nucleotides are TGTGCCAGCAGTTCTGGGGCAGGGTATGGGAATTCACCCCTCCACTTT.